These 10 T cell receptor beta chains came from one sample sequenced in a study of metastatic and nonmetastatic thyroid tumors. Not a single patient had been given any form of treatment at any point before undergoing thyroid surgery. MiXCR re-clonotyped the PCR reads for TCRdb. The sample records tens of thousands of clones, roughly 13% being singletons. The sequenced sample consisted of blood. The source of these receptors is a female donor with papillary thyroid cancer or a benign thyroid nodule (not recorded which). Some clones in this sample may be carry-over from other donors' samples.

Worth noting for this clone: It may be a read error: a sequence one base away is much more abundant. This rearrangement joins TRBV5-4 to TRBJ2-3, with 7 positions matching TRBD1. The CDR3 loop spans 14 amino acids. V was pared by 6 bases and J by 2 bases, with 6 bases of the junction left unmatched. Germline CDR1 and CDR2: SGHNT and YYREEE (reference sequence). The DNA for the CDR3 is TGTGCCAGCACGGGACAGTTAAACACAGATACGCAGTATTTT. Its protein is CASTGQLNTDTQYF.

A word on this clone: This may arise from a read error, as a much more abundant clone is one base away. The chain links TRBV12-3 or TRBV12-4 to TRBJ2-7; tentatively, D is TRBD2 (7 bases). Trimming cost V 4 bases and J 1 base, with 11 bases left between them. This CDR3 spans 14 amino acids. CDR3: CASSWRGGSYEQYF. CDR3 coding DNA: TGTGCCAGCAGTTGGAGGGGGGGATCCTACGAGCAGTACTTC.

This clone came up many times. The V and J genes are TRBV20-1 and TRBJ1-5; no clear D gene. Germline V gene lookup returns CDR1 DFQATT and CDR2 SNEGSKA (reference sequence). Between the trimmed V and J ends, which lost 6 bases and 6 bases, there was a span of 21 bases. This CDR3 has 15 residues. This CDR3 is CSASLVGRVTQPQHF. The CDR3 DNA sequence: TGCAGTGCCAGCCTTGTGGGGAGGGTTACTCAGCCCCAGCATTTT.

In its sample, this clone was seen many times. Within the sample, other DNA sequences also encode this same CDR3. CDR3 loop: CASSPLAGTGGGELFF. Written as DNA, the CDR3 is TGTGCCAGCAGCCCCCTGGCCGGGACGGGAGGGGGGGAGCTGTTTTTT. The V gene is TRBV6-1, the J gene TRBJ2-2; 8 bases align to TRBD2. The CDR3 contains 16 residues. The V segment lost 6 bases and the J segment 8 bases; nucleotides outside the gene matches: 14. Germline V lookup: CDR1 MNHNS, CDR2 SASEGT.

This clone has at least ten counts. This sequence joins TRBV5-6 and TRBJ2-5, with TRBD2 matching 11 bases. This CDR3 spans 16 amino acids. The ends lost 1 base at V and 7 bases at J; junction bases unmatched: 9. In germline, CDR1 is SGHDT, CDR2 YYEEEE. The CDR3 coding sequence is TGTGCCAGCAGCTTGTATAGCGGGAGGGCCTCGGGGACCCAGTACTTC. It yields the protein CASSLYSGRASGTQYF.

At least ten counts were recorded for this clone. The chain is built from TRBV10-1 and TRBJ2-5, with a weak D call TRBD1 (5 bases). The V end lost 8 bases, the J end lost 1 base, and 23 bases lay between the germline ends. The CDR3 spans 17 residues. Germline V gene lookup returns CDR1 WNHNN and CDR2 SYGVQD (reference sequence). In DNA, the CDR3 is TGCGCCAGCGGTTTCATTAGGGGCAGGGTATGCCAAGAGACCCAGTACTTC. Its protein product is CASGFIRGRVCQETQYF.

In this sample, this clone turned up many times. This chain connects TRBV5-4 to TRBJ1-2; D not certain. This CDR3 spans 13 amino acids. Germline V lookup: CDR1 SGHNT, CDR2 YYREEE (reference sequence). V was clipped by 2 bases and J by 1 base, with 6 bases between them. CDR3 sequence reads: CASSFAGNYGYTF. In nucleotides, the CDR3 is TGTGCCAGCAGCTTCGCGGGTAACTATGGCTACACCTTC.

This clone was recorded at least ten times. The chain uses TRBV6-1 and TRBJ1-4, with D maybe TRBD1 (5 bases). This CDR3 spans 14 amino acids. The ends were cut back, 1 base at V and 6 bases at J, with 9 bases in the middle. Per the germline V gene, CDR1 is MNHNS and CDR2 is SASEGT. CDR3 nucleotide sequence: TGTGCCAGCAGTGAAGTGGGACGGTATGAAAAACTGTTTTTT. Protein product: CASSEVGRYEKLFF.

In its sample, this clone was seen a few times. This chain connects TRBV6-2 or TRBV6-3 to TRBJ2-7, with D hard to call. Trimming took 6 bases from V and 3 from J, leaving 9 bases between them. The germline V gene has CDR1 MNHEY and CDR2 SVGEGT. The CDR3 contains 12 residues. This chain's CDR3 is CASRHQNYEQYF. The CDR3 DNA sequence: TGTGCCAGCAGGCACCAAAACTACGAGCAGTACTTC.

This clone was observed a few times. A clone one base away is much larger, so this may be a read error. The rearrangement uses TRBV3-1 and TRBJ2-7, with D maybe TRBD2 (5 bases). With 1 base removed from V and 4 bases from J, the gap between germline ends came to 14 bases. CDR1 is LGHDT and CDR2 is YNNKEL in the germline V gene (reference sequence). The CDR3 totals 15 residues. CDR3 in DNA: TGTGCCAGCAGCCAAGGGCCCGGAGGATTTTACGAGCAGTACTTC. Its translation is CASSQGPGGFYEQYF.